The 11 T cell receptor beta chains below come from one sample, sequenced in a study of esophageal squamous cell carcinoma tumors. After a first PCR with P20EA plus a TCR alpha or TCR beta constant-region primer, a nested PCR used CA2 or CB2. Reverse transcription used a polyT18-containing BSL-18E primer, and TCR genes were amplified by unbiased adaptor ligation RT-PCR. TCRdb ran MiXCR on the 5' RACE reads and lists one entry per CDR3 protein. The sample consists of over 5,000 distinct CDR3 sequences, approximately 22% of them appearing once. The sequenced sample was tumor tissue. The source of these receptors is a man between 45 and 80 years old with esophageal squamous cell carcinoma.

This clonotype was observed a handful of times. The chain links TRBV28 to TRBJ2-5; 7 bases map to TRBD2. Germline loops: CDR1 MDHEN, CDR2 SYDVKM. Trimming cost V 3 bases and J 5 bases; bases outside gene matches: 12. The CDR3 length is 16 residues. The CDR3 sequence: CASSFEGGTARETQYF. The CDR3 coding sequence is TGTGCCAGCAGTTTTGAGGGAGGGACCGCTCGGGAGACCCAGTACTTC.

This clonotype was seen ten or more times. This chain connects TRBV18 to TRBJ2-7; D ambiguous. V was trimmed by 1 base and J by 2 bases, leaving 3 bases between them. The CDR3 loop spans 12 amino acids. CDR1 and CDR2 (germline): KGHSH, LQKENI. For the CDR3, the DNA is TGTGCCAGCTCACCACGGCCCTACGAGCAGTACTTC. It codes for CASSPRPYEQYF.

This clonotype was found a few times. The CDR3 region has the DNA TGTGCCAGCAGTTTACTCGGCTCCACAGATACGCAGTATTTT. Translation gives CASSLLGSTDTQYF. V and J are TRBV28 and TRBJ2-3; D is uncertain. The length of the CDR3 is 14 residues. Germline lookup yields CDR1 MDHEN and CDR2 SYDVKM. Trimming took 2 bases from V and 2 from J, leaving 8 bases between them. Based on the CDR3 plus reference TRBV28 and TRBJ2-3, the full variable domain is DVKVTQSSRYLVKRTGEKVFLECVQDMDHENMFWYRQDPGLGLRLIYFSYDVKMKEKGDIPEGYSVSREKKERFSLILESASTNQTSMYLCASSLLGSTDTQYFGPGTRLTVL.

This clonotype was detected once. The CDR3 does not end in the conserved phenylalanine or tryptophan, so this is likely a read error. CDR3 protein: CASSRDGGGVAEAFS. CDR3 nucleotides: TGTGCCAGCAGCCGGGACGGGGGTGGGGTCGCTGAAGCTTTCTCT. The chain is built from TRBV7-9 and TRBJ1-1, with D possibly being TRBD1 (5 bases). Trimming left V 5 bases short and J 6 bases short, with 19 bases between. The germline V gene encodes CDR1 SEHNR and CDR2 FQNEAQ (reference sequence). The CDR3 length is 15 residues.

The chain employs TRBV7-9 and TRBJ1-2, with D possibly being TRBD1 (6 bases). The V gene lost 3 bases and the J gene lost 6 bases, with 14 bases spanning the gap. The CDR3 runs 14 residues. The germline V gene encodes CDR1 SEHNR and CDR2 FQNEAQ (reference sequence). This CDR3 reads CASSFDRPLDGYTF. The CDR3 bases are TGTGCCAGCAGCTTCGACAGGCCGCTTGATGGCTACACCTTC.

Relative to its sample, this clonotype is medium-sized (0.01 to 0.1%). The chain uses TRBV29-1 and TRBJ2-2; D is unclear. Germline lookup yields CDR1 SQVTM and CDR2 ANQGSEA. The CDR3 consists of 12 residues. The V and J ends lost 7 bases and 1 base respectively, with 7 bases between them. The CDR3, as DNA: TGCAGCGCGCGCCTGAACACCGGGGAGCTGTTTTTT. As protein: CSARLNTGELFF.

The J gene is TRBJ2-1, the V gene TRBV20-1; no reliable D call. Germline assignment: CDR1 DFQATT and CDR2 SNEGSKA (reference sequence). The CDR3 extends over 11 amino acids. CDR3 region: CSTTNYNEQFF. The CDR3 DNA sequence: TGCAGCACCACCAACTACAATGAGCAGTTCTTC.

The V gene is TRBV12-3 or TRBV12-4, the J gene TRBJ2-1; 7 positions match TRBD2. This CDR3 spans 15 amino acids. With V trimmed by 4 bases and J by 5 bases, 8 bases remained unmatched. The CDR3 sequence is CASSSRTSWDNEQFF. For the CDR3, the DNA is TGTGCCAGCAGTTCACGGACTAGTTGGGACAATGAGCAGTTCTTC.

J is TRBJ2-1 and V is TRBV24-1; D uncertain. The V end lost 3 bases, the J end lost 1 base, and 12 bases lay between the germline ends. This CDR3 is built from 16 residues. Looked up from germline, CDR1 is KGHDR and CDR2 is SFDVKD. The chain's CDR3 is CATSDADGLSYNEQFF. CDR3 nucleotide sequence: TGTGCCACCAGTGATGCGGACGGTTTGTCCTACAATGAGCAGTTCTTC.

V usage is TRBV11-3 and J usage is TRBJ2-1, with D possibly TRBD1 on 6 matching bases. The germline V gene encodes CDR1 SGHNT and CDR2 YENEEA. This CDR3 is 15 amino acids long. V was trimmed by 4 bases and J by 7 bases, leaving 17 bases between them. The chain's CDR3 is CASSSGWGPGNEQFF. Here the CDR3 DNA reads TGTGCCAGCAGCTCCGGGTGGGGGCCTGGGAATGAGCAGTTCTTC.

This chain connects TRBV20-1 to TRBJ2-2; a possible D gene is TRBD1 (6 bases). Trimming took off 3 bases at V and 4 bases at J, with 12 bases between the two ends. Germline V gene sequence: CDR1 DFQATT, CDR2 SNEGSKA (reference sequence). The CDR3 spans 14 residues. This CDR3 reads CSASFGGRTGELFF. The CDR3 nucleotides read TGCAGTGCTAGTTTTGGGGGCCGCACCGGGGAGCTGTTTTTT.